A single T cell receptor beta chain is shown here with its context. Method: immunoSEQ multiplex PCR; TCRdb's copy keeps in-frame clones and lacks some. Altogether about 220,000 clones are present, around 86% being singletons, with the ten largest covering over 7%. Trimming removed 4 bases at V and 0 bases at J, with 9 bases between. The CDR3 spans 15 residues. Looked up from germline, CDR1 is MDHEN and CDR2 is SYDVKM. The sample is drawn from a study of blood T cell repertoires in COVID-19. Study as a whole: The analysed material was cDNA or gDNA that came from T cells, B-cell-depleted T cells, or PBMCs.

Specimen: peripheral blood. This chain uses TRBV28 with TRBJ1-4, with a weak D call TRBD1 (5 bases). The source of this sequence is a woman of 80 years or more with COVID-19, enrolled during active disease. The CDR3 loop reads CASSSGGATNEKLFF. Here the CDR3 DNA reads TGTGCCAGCAGTTCCGGGGGGGCAACTAATGAAAAACTGTTTTTT. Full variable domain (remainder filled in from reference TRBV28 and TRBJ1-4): DVKVTQSSRYLVKRTGEKVFLECVQDMDHENMFWYRQDPGLGLRLIYFSYDVKMKEKGDIPEGYSVSREKKERFSLILESASTNQTSMYLCASSSGGATNEKLFFGSGTQLSVL.